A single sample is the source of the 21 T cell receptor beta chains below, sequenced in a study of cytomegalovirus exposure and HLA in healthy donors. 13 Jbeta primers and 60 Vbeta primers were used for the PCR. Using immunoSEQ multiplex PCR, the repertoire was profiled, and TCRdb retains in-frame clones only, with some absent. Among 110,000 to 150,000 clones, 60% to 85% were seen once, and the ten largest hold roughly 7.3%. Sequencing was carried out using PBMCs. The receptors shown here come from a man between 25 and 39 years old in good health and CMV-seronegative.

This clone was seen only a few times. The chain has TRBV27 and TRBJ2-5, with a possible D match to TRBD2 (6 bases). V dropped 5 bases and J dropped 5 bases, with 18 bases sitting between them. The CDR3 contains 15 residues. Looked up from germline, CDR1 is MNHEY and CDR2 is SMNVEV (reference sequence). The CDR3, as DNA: TGTGCCAGCAGTCCGTGGGACTTAAACGACGAGACCCAGTACTTC. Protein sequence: CASSPWDLNDETQYF.

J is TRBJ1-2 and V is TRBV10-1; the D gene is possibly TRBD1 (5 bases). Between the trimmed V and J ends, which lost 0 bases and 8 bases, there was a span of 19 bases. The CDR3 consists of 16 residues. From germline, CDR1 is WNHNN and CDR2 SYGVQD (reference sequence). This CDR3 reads CASSESAGESVGGYTF. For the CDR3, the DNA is TGCGCCAGCAGTGAGTCTGCGGGGGAGAGTGTCGGCGGCTACACCTTC.

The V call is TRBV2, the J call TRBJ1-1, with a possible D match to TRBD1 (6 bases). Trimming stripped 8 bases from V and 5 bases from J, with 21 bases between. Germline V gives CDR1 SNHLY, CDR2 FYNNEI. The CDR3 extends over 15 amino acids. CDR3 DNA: TGTGCCAGCGTCCGGGACACACCTAACCTAACTGAAGCTTTCTTT. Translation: CASVRDTPNLTEAFF.

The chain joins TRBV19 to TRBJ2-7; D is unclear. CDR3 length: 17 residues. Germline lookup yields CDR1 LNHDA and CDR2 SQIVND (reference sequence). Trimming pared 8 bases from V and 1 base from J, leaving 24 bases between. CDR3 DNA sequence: TGTGCCAGTGGTAAGCATTCATCTAGGAGCCAGTCCTACGAGCAGTACTTC. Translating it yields CASGKHSSRSQSYEQYF.

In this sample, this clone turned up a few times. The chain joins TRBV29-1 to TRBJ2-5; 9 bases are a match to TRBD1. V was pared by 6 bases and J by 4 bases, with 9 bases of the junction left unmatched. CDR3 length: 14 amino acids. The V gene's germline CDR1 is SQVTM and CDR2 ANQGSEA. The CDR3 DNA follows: TGCAGCGTCGAGGGGACAGGGTCGGGAGAGACCCAGTACTTC. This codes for CSVEGTGSGETQYF.

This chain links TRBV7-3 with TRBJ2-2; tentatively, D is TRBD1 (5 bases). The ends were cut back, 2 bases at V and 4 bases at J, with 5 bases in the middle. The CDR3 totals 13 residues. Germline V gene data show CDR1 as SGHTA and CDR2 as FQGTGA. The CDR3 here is CASSLGATGELFF. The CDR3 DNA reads TGTGCCAGCAGCTTAGGGGCCACCGGGGAGCTGTTTTTT.

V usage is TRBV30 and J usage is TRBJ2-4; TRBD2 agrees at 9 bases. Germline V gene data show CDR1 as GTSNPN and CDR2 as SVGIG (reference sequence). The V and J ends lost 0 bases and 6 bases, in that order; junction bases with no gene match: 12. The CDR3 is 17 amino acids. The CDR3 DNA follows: TGTGCCTGGAGTGTCAGGACTAGCGTTCAGGGGCGAAACATTCAGTACTTC. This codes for CAWSVRTSVQGRNIQYF.

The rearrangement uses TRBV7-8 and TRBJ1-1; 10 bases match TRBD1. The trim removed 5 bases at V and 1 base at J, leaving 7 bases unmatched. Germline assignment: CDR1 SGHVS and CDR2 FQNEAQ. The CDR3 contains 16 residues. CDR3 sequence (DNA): TGTGCCAGCAGCCGACCTCGGGACAGGGGGAACACTGAAGCTTTCTTT. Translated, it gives CASSRPRDRGNTEAFF. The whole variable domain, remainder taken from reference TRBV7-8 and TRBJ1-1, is GAGVSQSPRYKVAKRGQDVALRCDPISGHVSLFWYQQALGQGPEFLTYFQNEAQLDKSGLPSDRFFAERPEGSVSTLKIQRTQQEDSAVYLCASSRPRDRGNTEAFFGQGTRLTVV.

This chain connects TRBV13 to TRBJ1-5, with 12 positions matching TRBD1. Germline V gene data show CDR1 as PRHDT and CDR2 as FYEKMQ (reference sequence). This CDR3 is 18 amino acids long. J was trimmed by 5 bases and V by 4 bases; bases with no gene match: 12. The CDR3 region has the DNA TGTGCCAGCAGCTCCTCCGGGACAGGGGGCAGTTTGCATCAGCCCCAGCATTTT. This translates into CASSSSGTGGSLHQPQHF.

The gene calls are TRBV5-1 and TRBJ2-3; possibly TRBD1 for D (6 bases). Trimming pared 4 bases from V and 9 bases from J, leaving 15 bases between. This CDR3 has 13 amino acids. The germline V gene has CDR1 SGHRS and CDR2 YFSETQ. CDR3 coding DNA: TGCGCCAGCAGCCCGGAACAGGGCCGGACGCAGTATTTT. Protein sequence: CASSPEQGRTQYF.

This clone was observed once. The CDR3 protein is CASSFIGSAKNIQYF. The CDR3 nucleotides read TGTGCCAGCAGTTTTATCGGGAGTGCCAAAAACATTCAGTACTTC. The V call is TRBV28, the J call TRBJ2-4; D may be TRBD2 (6 bases). The V end lost 3 bases, the J end lost 1 base, and 10 bases lay between the germline ends. CDR1 is MDHEN, CDR2 SYDVKM, per germline. The CDR3 extends over 15 amino acids.

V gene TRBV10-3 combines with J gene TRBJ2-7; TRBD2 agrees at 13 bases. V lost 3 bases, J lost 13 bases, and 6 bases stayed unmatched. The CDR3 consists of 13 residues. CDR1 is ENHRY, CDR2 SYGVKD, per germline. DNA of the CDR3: TGTGCCATCAGTGATAGGACTAGCGGGAGTAGTTACTTC. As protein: CAISDRTSGSSYF.

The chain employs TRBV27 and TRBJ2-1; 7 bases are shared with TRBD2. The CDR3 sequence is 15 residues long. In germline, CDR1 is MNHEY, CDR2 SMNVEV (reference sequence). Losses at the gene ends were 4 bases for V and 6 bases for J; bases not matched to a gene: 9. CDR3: CASSSWTSPTNEQFF. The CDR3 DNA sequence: TGTGCCAGCAGTTCGTGGACTAGTCCTACCAATGAGCAGTTCTTC.

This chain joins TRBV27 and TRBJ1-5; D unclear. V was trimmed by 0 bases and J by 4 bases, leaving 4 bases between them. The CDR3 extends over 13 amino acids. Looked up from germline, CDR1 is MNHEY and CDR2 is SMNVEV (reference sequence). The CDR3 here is CASSLSYNQPQHF. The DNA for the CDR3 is TGTGCCAGCAGTTTATCGTATAATCAGCCCCAGCATTTT.

DNA for the CDR3: TGCGCCAGCAGCCTGGACAGTGCAACTAATGAAAAACTGTTTTTT. Protein: CASSLDSATNEKLFF. V gene TRBV5-1 combines with J gene TRBJ1-4, with D perhaps TRBD1 (6 bases). The CDR3 has 15 residues. The V and J ends lost 4 bases and 0 bases respectively, with 10 bases between them. CDR1 SGHRS and CDR2 YFSETQ come from the germline V gene.

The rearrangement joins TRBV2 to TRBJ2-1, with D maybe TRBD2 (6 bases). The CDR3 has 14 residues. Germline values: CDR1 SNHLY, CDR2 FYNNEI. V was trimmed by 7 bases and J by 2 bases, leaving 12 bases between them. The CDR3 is CASKERETYNEQFF. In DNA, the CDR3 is TGTGCCAGCAAGGAACGGGAGACCTACAATGAGCAGTTCTTC.

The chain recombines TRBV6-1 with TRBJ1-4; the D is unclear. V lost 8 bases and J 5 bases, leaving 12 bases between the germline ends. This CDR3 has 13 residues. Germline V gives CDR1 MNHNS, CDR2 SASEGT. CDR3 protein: CASRRERNEKLFF. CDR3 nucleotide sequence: TGTGCCAGCCGGAGGGAGAGGAATGAAAAACTGTTTTTT.

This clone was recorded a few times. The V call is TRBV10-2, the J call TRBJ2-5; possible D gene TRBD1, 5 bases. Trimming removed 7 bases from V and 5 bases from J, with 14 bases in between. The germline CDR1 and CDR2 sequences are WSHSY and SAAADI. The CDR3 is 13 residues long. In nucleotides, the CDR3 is TGCGCCAGCACTACAGGTCCCGGGGAGACCCAGTACTTC. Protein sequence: CASTTGPGETQYF.

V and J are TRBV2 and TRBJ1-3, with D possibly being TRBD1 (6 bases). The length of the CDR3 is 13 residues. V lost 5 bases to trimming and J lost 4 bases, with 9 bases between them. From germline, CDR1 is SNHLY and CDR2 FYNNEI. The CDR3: CASSTGQGNTIYF. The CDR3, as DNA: TGTGCCAGCAGTACAGGACAGGGAAACACCATATATTTT.

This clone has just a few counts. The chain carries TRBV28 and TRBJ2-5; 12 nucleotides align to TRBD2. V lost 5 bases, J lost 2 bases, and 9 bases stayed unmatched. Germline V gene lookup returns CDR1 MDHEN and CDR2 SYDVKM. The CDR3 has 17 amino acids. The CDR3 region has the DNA TGTGCCAGCAGTCCCCACTCCGGACTAGCGGGGCAAGAGACCCAGTACTTC. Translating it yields CASSPHSGLAGQETQYF.

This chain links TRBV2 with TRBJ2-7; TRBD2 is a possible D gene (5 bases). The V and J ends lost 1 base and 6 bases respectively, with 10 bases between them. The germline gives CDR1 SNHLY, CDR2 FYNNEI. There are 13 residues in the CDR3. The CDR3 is CASSEEAGVEQYF. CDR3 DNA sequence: TGTGCCAGCAGTGAAGAGGCCGGGGTCGAGCAGTACTTC.